One TCR beta chain is described in this entry. Its target is not known. This sample stems from a study of cytomegalovirus exposure and HLA in healthy donors. Overall study findings and caveats: Most TCR sequences showed up rarely, but some public TCRs showed up in many donors. A list of approximately 150 TCR beta chains associated with cytomegalovirus was given.

The V gene's germline CDR1 is MDHEN and CDR2 SYDVKM. The V gene end was trimmed by 6 bases and the J gene end by 2 bases; junction bases not matched to a gene: 7. This CDR3 has 14 residues. Profiled with immunoSEQ multiplex PCR; TCRdb holds only in-frame clones, not every one. Here the sample spans over 200,000 clones, around four fifths being singletons. The sequencing sample was made of PBMCs. The chain has TRBV28 and TRBJ2-7; 7 positions match TRBD2. This receptor was obtained from a woman younger than 35 in good health and CMV-seronegative. This CDR3 is CASSWGGSTYEQYF. The CDR3 bases are TGTGCCAGCAGCTGGGGGGGAAGCACCTACGAGCAGTACTTC.